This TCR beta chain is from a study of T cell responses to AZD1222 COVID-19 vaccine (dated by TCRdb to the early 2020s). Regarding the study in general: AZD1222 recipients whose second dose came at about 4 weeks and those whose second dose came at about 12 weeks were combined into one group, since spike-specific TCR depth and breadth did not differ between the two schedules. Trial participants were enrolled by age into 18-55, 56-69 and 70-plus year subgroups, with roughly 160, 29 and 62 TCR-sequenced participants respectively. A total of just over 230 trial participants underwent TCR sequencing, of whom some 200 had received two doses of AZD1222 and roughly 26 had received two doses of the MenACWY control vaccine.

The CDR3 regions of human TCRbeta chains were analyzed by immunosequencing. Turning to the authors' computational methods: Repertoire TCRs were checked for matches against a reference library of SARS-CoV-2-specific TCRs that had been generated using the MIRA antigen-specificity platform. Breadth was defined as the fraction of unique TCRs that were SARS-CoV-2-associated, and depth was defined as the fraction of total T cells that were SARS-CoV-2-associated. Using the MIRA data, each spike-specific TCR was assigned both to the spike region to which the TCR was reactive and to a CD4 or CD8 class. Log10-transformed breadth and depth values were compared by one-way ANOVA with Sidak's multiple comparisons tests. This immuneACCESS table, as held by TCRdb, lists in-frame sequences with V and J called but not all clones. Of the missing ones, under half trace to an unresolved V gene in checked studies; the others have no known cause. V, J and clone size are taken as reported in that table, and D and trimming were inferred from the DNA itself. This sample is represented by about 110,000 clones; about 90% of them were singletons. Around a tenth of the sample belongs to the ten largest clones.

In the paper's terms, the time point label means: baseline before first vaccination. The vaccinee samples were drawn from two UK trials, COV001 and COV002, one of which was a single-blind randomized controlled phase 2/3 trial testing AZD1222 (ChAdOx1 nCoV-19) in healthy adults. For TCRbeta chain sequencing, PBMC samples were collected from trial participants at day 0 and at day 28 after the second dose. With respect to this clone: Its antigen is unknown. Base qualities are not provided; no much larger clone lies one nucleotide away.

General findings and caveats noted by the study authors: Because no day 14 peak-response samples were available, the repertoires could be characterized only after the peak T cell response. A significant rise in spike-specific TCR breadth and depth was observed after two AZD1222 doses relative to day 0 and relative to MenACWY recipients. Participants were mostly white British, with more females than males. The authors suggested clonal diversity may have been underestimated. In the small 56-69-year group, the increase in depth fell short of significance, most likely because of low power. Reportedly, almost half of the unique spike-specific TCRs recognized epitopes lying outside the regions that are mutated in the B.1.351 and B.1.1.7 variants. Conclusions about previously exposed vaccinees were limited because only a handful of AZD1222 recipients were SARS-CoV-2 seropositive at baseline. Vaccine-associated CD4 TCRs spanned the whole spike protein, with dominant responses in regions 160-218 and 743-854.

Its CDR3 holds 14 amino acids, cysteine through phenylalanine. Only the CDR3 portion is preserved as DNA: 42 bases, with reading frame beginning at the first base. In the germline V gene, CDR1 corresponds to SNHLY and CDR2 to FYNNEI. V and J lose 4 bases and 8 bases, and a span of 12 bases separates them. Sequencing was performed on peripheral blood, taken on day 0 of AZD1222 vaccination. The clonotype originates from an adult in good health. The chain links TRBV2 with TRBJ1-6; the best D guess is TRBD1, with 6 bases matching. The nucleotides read TGTGCCAGCAGTGCATCGGGGGGCGATTCACCCCTCCACTTT. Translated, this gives CASSASGGDSPLHF.